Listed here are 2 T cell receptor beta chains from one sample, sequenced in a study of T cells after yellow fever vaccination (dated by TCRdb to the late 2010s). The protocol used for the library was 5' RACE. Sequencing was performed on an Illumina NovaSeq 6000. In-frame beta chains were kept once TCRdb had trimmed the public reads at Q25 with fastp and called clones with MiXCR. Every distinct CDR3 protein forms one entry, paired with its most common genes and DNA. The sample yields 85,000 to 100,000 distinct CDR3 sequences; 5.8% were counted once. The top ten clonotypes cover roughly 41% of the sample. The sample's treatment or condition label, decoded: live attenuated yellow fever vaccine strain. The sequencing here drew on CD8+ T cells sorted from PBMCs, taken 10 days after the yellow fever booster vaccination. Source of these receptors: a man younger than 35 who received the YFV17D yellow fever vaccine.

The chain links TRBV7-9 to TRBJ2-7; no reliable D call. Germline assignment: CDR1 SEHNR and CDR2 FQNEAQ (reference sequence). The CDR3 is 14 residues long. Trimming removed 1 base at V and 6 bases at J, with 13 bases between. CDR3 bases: TGTGCCAGCAGCTTAGGCGGAGAGATGGGCGAGCAGTACGTC. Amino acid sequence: CASSLGGEMGEQYV.

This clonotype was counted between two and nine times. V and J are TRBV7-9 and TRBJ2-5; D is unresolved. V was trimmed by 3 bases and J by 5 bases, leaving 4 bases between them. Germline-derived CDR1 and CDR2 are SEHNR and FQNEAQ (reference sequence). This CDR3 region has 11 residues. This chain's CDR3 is CASSLYETQYF. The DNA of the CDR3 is TGTGCCAGCAGCTTGTATGAGACCCAGTACTTC.